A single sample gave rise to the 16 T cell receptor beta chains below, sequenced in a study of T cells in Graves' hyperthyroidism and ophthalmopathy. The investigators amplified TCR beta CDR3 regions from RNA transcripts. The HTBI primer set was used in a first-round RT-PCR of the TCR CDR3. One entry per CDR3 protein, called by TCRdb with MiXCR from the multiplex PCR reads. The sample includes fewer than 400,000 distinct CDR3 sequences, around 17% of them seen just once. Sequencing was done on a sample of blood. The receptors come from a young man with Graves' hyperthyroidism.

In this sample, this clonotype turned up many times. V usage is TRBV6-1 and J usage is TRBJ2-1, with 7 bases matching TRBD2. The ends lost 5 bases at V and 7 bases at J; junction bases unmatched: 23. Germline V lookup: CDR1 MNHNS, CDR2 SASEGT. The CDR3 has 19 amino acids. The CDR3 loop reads CASSYSGATGGGRLNEQFF. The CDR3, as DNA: TGTGCCAGCAGTTACAGCGGGGCGACGGGGGGAGGGCGATTAAATGAGCAGTTCTTC.

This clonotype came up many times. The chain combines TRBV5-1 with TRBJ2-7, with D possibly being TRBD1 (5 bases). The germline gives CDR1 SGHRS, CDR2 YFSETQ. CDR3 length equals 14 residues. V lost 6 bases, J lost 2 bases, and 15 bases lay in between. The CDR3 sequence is CASNSPMGPYEQYF. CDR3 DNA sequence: TGCGCCAGCAACTCGCCGATGGGGCCCTACGAGCAGTACTTC.

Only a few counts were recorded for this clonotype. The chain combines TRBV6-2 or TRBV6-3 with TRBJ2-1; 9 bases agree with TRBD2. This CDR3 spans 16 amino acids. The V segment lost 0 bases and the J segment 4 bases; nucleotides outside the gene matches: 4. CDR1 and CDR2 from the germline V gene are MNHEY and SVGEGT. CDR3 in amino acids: CASSYSSGGIYNEQFF. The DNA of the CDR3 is TGTGCCAGCAGTTACTCGAGCGGGGGGATTTACAATGAGCAGTTCTTC.

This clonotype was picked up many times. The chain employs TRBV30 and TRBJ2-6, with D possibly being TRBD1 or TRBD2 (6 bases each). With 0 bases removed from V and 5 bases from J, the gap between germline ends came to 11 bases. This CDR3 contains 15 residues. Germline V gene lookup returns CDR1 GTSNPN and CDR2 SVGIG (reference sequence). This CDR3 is CAWSVLRGRANVLTF. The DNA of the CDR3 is TGTGCCTGGAGTGTACTCCGGGGGCGGGCCAACGTCCTGACTTTC.

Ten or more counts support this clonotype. CDR3 loop: CASSYTQRETQYF. As DNA, the CDR3 is TGTGCCAGCAGCTACACTCAACGGGAGACCCAGTACTTC. The rearrangement links TRBV7-9 to TRBJ2-5; D is unresolved. This CDR3 is built from 13 residues. With 4 bases removed from V and 5 bases from J, the gap between germline ends came to 11 bases. Germline V gives CDR1 SEHNR, CDR2 FQNEAQ (reference sequence).

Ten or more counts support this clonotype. In nucleotides, the CDR3 is TGTGCCACCCGACAGGGTACCGGGGAGCTGTTTTTT. It encodes CATRQGTGELFF. The chain joins TRBV19 to TRBJ2-2, with 7 positions matching TRBD1. Germline lookup yields CDR1 LNHDA and CDR2 SQIVND (reference sequence). V shed 10 bases and J 5 bases; nucleotides not matched to a gene: 4. The CDR3 has 12 residues. Full variable domain (outside the CDR3, taken from reference TRBV19 and TRBJ2-2): DGGITQSPKYLFRKEGQNVTLSCEQNLNHDAMYWYRQDPGQGLRLIYYSQIVNDFQKGDIAEGYSVSREKKESFPLTVTSAQKNPTAFYLCATRQGTGELFFGEGSRLTVL.

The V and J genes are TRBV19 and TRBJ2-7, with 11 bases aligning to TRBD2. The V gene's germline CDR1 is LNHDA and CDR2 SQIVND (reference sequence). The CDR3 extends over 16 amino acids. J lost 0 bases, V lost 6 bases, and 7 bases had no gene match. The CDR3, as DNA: TGTGCCAGTAGCACCGCCGGGACTAGCGGCTCCTACGAGCAGTACTTC. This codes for CASSTAGTSGSYEQYF.

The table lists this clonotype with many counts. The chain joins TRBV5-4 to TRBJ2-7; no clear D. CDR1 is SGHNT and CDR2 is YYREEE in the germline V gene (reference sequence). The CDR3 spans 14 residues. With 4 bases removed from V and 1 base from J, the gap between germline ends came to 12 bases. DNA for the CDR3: TGTGCCAGCAGCCGACTTGGAAATTCCTACGAGCAGTACTTC. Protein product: CASSRLGNSYEQYF.

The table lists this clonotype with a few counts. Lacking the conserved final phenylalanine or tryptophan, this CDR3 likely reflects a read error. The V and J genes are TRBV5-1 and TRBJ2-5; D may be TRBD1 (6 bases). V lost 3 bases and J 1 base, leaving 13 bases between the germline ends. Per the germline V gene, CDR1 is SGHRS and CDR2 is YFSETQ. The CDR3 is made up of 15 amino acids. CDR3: CASSYGTQPQETQYL. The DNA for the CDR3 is TGCGCCAGCAGCTACGGGACACAGCCCCAAGAGACCCAGTACCTC.

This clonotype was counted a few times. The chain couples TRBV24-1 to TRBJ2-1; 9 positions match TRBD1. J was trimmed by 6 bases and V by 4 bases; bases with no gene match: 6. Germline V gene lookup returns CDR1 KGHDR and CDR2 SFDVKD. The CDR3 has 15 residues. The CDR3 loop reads CATSDSWTGVNEQFF. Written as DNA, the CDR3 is TGTGCCACCAGTGACAGCTGGACAGGGGTCAATGAGCAGTTCTTC.

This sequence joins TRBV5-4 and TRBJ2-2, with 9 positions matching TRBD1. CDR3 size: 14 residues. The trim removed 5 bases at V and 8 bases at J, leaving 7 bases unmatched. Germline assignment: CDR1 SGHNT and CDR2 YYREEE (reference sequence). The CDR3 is CASSQGQGFGELFF. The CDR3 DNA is TGTGCCAGCAGTCAGGGACAGGGTTTTGGGGAGCTGTTTTTT.

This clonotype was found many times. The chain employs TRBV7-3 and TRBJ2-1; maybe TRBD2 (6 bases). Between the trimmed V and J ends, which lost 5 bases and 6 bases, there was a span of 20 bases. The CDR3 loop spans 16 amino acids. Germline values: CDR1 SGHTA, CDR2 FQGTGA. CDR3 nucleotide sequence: TGTGCCAGCAGCCCAAAGGGACTGTCCCCACTCAATGAGCAGTTCTTC. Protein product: CASSPKGLSPLNEQFF.

The CDR3 nucleotides read TGTGCCAGCAGCTTGGCCCGGTTCGGACAGGGGGAAGCTTTCTTT. This sequence encodes CASSLARFGQGEAFF. The V call is TRBV5-5, the J call TRBJ1-1, with TRBD1 matching over 9 bases. The V segment lost 0 bases and the J segment 8 bases; nucleotides outside the gene matches: 8. CDR1 and CDR2 from the germline V gene are SGHKS and YYEKEE (reference sequence). The CDR3 runs 15 residues.

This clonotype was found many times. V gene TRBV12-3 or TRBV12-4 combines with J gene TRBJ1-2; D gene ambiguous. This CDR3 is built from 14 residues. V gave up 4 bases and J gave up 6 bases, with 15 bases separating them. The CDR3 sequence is CASSYTTPRNGYTF. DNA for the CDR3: TGTGCCAGCAGTTACACCACCCCAAGGAATGGCTACACCTTC.

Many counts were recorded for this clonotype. DNA of the CDR3: TGTGCCAGCAGGATCGACCCGAACACTGAAGCTTTCTTT. Protein product: CASRIDPNTEAFF. The chain joins TRBV6-2 or TRBV6-3 to TRBJ1-1; D is ambiguous. The V end lost 6 bases, the J end lost 1 base, and 9 bases lay between the germline ends. CDR1 and CDR2 (germline): MNHEY, SVGEGT. The CDR3 is 13 residues long.

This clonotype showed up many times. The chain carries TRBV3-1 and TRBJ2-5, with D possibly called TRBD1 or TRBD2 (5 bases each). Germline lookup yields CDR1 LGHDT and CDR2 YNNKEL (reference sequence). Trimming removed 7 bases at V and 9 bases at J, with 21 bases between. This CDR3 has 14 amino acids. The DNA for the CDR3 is TGTGCCAGCACTCGGGGCCCCGCGTTAGGGGCCCAGTACTTC. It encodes CASTRGPALGAQYF.